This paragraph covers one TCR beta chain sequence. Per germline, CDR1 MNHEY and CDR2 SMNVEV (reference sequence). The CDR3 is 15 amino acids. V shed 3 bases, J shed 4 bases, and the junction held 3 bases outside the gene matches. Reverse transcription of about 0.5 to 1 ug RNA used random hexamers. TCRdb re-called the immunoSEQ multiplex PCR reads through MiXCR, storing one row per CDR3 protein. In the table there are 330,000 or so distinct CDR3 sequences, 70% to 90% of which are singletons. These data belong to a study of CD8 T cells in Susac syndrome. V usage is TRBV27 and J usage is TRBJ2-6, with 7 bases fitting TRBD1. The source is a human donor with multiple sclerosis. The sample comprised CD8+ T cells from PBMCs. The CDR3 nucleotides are TGTGCCAGCAGTTTGGGGACAGCGGGGGCCAACGTCCTGACTTTC. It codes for CASSLGTAGANVLTF.